This passage covers 10 T cell receptor beta chains from one sample sequenced in a study of regulatory T cells in long-lasting Graves disease. Sequencing libraries for TCR beta were prepared with iRepertoire HTBI primers and Arm-PCR of CDR3 regions. TCRdb fed the multiplex PCR reads into MiXCR, producing one record per CDR3 protein. In the table there are about 320,000 distinct CDR3 sequences, more than 15% of which are singletons. Time point specified: newly diagnosed GD, antithyroid drugs for less than 3 months. The authors made the TCR library using RNA they extracted from PBMCs. Specimen: peripheral blood mononuclear cells (PBMCs), collected at new diagnosis, from a patient treated with antithyroid drugs. These receptors originate from a female donor with Graves disease.

Details on this clonotype: With a much larger clone just one base away, this may be a read error. V and J are TRBV6-1 and TRBJ2-7; 7 positions match TRBD2. This CDR3 spans 12 amino acids. Per germline, CDR1 MNHNS and CDR2 SASEGT. Here the CDR3 DNA reads TGTGCCACCGCCCCAAGCGGGGACGAGCAGCACTTC. It codes for CATAPSGDEQHF.

Comments on this clonotype: A much larger clonotype is one base distant, so this may be a read error. The chain has TRBV12-3 or TRBV12-4 and TRBJ2-5; D remains ambiguous. The CDR3 totals 13 residues. The CDR3 sequence is CTSSLIAWETQYF. The CDR3 nucleotides read TGTACCAGCAGTTTAATCGCGTGGGAGACCCAGTACTTC.

This clonotype was recorded many times. This rearrangement joins TRBV28 to TRBJ2-7; 11 bases line up with TRBD2. The germline V gene has CDR1 MDHEN and CDR2 SYDVKM. V lost 7 bases and J lost 3; bases outside the gene matches: 2. The CDR3 loop spans 13 amino acids. CDR3 nucleotides: TGTGCCAGCAATGGACTAGCGGGCTACGAGCAGTACTTC. It is translated as CASNGLAGYEQYF.

This clonotype was seen at least ten times. The V gene is TRBV12-3 or TRBV12-4, the J gene TRBJ1-4; maybe TRBD1 (5 bases). The CDR3 is made up of 13 amino acids. V dropped 7 bases and J dropped 12 bases, with 18 bases sitting between them. Here the CDR3 reads CASTTLRGVQLFF. CDR3 nucleotides: TGTGCCAGCACCACTCTAAGGGGCGTCCAACTGTTTTTT.

Many counts were recorded for this clonotype. This rearrangement joins TRBV2 to TRBJ2-2, with D tentatively TRBD1 (5 bases). In germline, CDR1 is SNHLY, CDR2 FYNNEI. Trimming cost V 4 bases and J 7 bases, with 10 bases left between them. The CDR3 sequence is 13 residues long. Here the CDR3 reads CASSGRASGELFF. In nucleotides, the CDR3 is TGTGCCAGCAGTGGCAGGGCGAGCGGGGAGCTGTTTTTT.

This chain joins TRBV7-6 and TRBJ2-7, with D possibly TRBD2 on 6 matching bases. The end of the DNA fits TRBJ2-1 better, so the J call may be wrong. CDR1 is SGHVS, CDR2 FNYEAQ, per germline. The CDR3 consists of 14 residues. The CDR3 region is CASSAGTPPGEQFF. DNA of the CDR3: TGTGCCAGCAGCGCCGGGACTCCCCCCGGTGAGCAGTTCTTC.

This clonotype was recorded at least ten times. The rearrangement joins TRBV28 to TRBJ1-2, with D hard to call. Per the germline V gene, CDR1 is MDHEN and CDR2 is SYDVKM. V was clipped by 4 bases and J by 8 bases, with 14 bases between them. The CDR3 spans 13 residues. CDR3 sequence reads: CASSSSLLGGYTF. CDR3 DNA: TGTGCCAGCAGTTCTTCCTTACTAGGCGGCTACACCTTC.

This clonotype was detected many times. This chain connects TRBV27 to TRBJ2-7; 7 bases are a match to TRBD2. There are 13 residues in the CDR3. V lost 9 bases to trimming and J lost 4 bases; unmatched junction nucleotides: 9. Germline CDR1 reads MNHEY; CDR2 reads SMNVEV (reference sequence). The CDR3 region is CASSRDYNYEQYF. The CDR3, as DNA: TGTGCCAGTTCCCGGGACTATAATTACGAGCAGTACTTC.

The sample holds a few counts of this clonotype. This sequence may be a read error, since a much larger clone differs from it by one base. The chain combines TRBV6-5 with TRBJ1-6; D perhaps matches TRBD1 (6 bases). The CDR3 spans 19 residues. Germline CDR1 MNHEY, CDR2 SVGAGI. Trimming cost V 0 bases and J 7 bases, with 22 bases left between them. CDR3 coding DNA: TGTGCCAGCAGTTACTCCCCAGGGGTCGGGGTTGGACGAAATTCACCCCTCCACTTT. Protein: CASSYSPGVGVGRNSPLHF.

The CDR3 coding sequence is TGTGCCAGCAGCCCCCGGGCCGATGCAACTAATGAAAAACTGTTTTTT. Translating gives CASSPRADATNEKLFF. This chain connects TRBV12-3 or TRBV12-4 to TRBJ1-4, with unresolved D. Trimming took 6 bases from V and 0 from J, leaving 14 bases between them. This CDR3 comprises 16 residues.